This T cell receptor beta chain was documented in a study of cytomegalovirus exposure and HLA in healthy donors. The study, taken as a whole, reports: Earlier analysis found most TCR beta V segments productive about 87% or about 30% of the time.

The CDR3 is made up of 13 amino acids. Trimming stripped 8 bases from V and 0 bases from J, with 10 bases between. Per the germline V gene, CDR1 is MNHEY and CDR2 is SMNVEV (reference sequence). This clone came up a few times. Its antigen is undetermined. The primer mix had 60 Vbeta and 13 Jbeta primers. Clones were read by immunoSEQ multiplex PCR, and TCRdb kept only the in-frame ones, dropping some. The table lists some 190,000 clones, 75% to 85% of them singletons. The sequencing sample was made of PBMCs. The chain employs TRBV27 and TRBJ1-2, with D perhaps TRBD1 (5 bases). This receptor was taken from a man aged 18 to 29 in good health and CMV-seronegative. The CDR3 nucleotides are TGTGCCAGCGCCCGACAGACTAACTATGGCTACACCTTC. Translated: CASARQTNYGYTF.